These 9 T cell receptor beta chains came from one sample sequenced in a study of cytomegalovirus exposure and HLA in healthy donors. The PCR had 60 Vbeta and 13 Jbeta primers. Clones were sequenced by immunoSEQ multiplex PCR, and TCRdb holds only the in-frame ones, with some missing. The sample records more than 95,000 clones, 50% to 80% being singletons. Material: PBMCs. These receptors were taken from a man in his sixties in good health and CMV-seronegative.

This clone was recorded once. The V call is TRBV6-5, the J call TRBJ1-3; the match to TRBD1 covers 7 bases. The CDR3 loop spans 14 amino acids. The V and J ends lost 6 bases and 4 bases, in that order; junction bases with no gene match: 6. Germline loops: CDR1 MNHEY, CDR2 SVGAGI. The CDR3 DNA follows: TGTGCCAGCAGATCGACAGGGTTCGGAAACACCATATATTTT. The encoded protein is CASRSTGFGNTIYF.

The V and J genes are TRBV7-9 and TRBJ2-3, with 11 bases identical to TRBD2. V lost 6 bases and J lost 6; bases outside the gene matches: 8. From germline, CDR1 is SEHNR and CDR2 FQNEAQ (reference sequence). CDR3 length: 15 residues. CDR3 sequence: CASSYLAGGWDTQYF. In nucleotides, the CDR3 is TGTGCCAGCAGTTACCTAGCGGGAGGATGGGATACGCAGTATTTT. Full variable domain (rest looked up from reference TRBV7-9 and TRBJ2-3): DTGVSQNPRHKITKRGQNVTFRCDPISEHNRLYWYRQTLGQGPEFLTYFQNEAQLEKSRLLSDRFSAERPKGSFSTLEIQRTEQGDSAMYLCASSYLAGGWDTQYFGPGTRLTVL.

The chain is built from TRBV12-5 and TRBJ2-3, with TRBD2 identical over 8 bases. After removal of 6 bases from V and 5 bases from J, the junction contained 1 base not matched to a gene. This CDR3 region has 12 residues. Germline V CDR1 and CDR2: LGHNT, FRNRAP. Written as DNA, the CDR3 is TGTGCTAGTGGGAGCGGGGGAGATACGCAGTATTTT. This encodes CASGSGGDTQYF.

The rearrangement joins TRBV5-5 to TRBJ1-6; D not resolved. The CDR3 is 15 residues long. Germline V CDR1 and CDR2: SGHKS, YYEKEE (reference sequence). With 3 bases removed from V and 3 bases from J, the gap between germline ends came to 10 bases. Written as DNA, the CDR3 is TGTGCCAGCAGCTCGGGTGGAATCTATAATTCACCCCTCCACTTT. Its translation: CASSSGGIYNSPLHF.

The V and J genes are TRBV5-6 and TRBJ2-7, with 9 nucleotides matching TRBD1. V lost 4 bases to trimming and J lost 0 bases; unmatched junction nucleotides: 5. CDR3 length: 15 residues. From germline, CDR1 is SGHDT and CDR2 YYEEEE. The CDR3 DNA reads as TGTGCCAGCAGCCGGGGACAGGGTAGCTCCTACGAGCAGTACTTC. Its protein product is CASSRGQGSSYEQYF.

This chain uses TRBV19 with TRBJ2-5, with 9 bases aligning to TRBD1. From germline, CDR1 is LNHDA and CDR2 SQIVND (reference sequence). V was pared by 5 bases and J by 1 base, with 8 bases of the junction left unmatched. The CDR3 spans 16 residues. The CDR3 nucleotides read TGTGCCAGTAGTGGATGGACAGGGGATGGCCAAGAGACCCAGTACTTC. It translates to CASSGWTGDGQETQYF.

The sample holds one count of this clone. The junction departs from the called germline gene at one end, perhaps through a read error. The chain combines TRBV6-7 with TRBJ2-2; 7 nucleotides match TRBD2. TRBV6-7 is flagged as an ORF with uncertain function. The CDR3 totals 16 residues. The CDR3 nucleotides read TGTGCCGGCAGTTTCGGACTAGTGGCGAACACCGGGGAGCTGTTTTTT. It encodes CAGSFGLVANTGELFF.

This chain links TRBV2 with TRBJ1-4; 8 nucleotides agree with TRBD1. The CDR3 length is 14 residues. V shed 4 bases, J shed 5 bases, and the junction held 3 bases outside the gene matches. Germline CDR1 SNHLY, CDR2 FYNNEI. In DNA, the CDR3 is TGTGCCAGCAGTGCGGGACAGGAAAATGAAAAACTGTTTTTT. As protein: CASSAGQENEKLFF.

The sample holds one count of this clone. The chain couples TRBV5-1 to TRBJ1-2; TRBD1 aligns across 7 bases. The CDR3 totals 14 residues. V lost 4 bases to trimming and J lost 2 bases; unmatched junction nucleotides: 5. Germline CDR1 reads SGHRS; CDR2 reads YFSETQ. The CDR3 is CASSPEGANYGYTF. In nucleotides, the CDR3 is TGCGCCAGCAGCCCAGAGGGGGCGAACTATGGCTACACCTTC. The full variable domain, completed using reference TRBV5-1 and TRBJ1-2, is KAGVTQTPRYLIKTRGQQVTLSCSPISGHRSVSWYQQTPGQGLQFLFEYFSETQRNKGNFPGRFSGRQFSNSRSEMNVSTLELGDSALYLCASSPEGANYGYTFGSGTRLTVV.